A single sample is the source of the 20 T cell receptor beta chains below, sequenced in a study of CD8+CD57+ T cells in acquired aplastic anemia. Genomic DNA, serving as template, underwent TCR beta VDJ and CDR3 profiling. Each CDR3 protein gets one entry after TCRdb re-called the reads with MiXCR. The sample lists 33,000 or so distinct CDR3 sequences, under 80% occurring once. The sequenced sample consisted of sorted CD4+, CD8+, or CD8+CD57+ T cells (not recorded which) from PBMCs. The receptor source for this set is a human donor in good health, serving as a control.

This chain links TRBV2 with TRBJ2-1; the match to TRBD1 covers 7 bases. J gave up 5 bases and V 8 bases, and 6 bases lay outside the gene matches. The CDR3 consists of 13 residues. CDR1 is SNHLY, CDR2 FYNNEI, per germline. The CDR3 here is CASEEDRHNEQFF. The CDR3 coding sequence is TGTGCCAGCGAGGAGGACAGGCACAATGAGCAGTTCTTC.

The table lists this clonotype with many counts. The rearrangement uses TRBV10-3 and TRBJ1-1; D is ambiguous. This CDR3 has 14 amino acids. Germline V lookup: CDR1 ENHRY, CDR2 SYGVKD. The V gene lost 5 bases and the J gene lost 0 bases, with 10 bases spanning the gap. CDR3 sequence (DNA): TGTGCCATCAGTCCTGACGGGTTGAACACTGAAGCTTTCTTT. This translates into CAISPDGLNTEAFF.

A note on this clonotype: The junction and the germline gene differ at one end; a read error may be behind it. CDR3 DNA sequence: TGTGCTAGCAGCTTAGTCTGGGCAGATACGCAGTATTTT. It encodes CASSLVWADTQYF. The J gene is TRBJ2-3, the V gene TRBV7-7; the D is unclear. The CDR3 is made up of 13 amino acids. CDR1 is SSHAT and CDR2 is FNYEAQ in the germline V gene (reference sequence).

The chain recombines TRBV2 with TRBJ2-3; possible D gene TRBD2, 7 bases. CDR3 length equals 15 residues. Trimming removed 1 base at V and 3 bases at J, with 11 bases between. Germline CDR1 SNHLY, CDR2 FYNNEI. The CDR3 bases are TGTGCCAGCAGTGAAGAGGGGGGGCCGACAGATACGCAGTATTTT. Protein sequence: CASSEEGGPTDTQYF.

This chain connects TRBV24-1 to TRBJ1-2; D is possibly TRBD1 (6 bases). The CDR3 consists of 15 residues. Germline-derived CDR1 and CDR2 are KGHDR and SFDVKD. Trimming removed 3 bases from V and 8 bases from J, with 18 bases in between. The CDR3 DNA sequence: TGTGCCACCAGTGATCCTCAGGGGCCTAGGGGAGGCTACACCTTC. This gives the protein CATSDPQGPRGGYTF.

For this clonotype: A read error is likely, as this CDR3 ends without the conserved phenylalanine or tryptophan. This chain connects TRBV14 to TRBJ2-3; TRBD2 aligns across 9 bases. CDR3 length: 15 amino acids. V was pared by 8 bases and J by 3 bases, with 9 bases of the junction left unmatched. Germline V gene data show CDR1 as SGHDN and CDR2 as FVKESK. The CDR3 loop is CASGRAGGITDTQYS. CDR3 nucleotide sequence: TGTGCCAGCGGTCGAGCGGGGGGCATAACAGATACGCAGTATTCT.

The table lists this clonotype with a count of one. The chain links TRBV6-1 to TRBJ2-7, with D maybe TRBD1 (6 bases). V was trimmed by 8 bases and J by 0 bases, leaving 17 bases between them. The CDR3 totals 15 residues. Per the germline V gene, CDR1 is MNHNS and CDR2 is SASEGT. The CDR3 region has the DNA TGTGCCAGCCAAACAGGGTATGGGTCCTCCTACGAGCAGTACTTC. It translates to CASQTGYGSSYEQYF.

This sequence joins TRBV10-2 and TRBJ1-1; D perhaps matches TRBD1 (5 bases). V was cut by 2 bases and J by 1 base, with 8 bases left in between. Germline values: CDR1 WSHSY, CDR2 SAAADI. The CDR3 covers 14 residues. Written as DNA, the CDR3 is TGCGCCAGCAGTGAGCGACAGCCGAACACTGAAGCTTTCTTT. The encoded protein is CASSERQPNTEAFF.

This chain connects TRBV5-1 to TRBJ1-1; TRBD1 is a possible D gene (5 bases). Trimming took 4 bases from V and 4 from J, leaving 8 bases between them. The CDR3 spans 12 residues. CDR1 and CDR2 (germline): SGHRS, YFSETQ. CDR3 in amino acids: CASSRGFTEAFF. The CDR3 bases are TGCGCCAGCAGCCGGGGGTTCACTGAAGCTTTCTTT.

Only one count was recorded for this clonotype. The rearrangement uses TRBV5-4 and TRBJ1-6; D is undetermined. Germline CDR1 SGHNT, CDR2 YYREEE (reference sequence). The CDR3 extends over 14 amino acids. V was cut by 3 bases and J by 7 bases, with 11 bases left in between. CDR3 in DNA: TGTGCCAGCAGCTCCGGACTGACGAATTCACCCCTCCACTTT. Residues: CASSSGLTNSPLHF.

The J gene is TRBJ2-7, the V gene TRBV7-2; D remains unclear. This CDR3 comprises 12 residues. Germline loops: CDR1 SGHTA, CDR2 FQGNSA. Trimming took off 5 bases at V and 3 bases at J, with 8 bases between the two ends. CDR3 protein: CASSPGFYEQYF. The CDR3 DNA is TGTGCCAGCAGCCCGGGTTTCTACGAGCAGTACTTC.

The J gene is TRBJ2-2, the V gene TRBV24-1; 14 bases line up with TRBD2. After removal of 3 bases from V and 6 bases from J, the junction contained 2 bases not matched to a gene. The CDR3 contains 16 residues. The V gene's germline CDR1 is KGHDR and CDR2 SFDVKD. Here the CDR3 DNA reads TGTGCCACCAGTGATCCGGGACTAGCGGGAGCCGGGGAGCTGTTTTTT. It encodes CATSDPGLAGAGELFF.

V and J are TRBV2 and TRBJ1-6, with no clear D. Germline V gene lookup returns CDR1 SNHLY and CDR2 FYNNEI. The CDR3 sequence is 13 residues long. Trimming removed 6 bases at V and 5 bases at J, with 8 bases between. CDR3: CASRQTNNSPLHF. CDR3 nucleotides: TGTGCCAGCAGGCAGACAAATAATTCACCCCTCCACTTT.

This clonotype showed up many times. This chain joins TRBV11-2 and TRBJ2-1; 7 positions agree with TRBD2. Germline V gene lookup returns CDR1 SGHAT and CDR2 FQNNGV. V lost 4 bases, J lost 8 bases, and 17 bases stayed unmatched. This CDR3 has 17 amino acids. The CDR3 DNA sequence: TGTGCCAGCAGCTCGGGGGAGGGTTGGGGGGAGGCGGATGAGCAGTTCTTC. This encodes CASSSGEGWGEADEQFF.

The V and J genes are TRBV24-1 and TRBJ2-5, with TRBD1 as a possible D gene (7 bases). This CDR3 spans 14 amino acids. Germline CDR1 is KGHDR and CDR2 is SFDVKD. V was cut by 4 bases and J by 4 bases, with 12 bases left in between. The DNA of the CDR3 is TGTGCCACCAGTGACGCAGGGGGGCGAGAGACCCAGTACTTC. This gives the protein CATSDAGGRETQYF.

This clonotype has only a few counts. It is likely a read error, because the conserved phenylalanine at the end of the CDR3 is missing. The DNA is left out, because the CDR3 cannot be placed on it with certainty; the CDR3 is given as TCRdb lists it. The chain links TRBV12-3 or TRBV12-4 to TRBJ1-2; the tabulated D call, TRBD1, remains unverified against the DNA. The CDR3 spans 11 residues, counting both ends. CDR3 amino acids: CASSSSWDSSL.

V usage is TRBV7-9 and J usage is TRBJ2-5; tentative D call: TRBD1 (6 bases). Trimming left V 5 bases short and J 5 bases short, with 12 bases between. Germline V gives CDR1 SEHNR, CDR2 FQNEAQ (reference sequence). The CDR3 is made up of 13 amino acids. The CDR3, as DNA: TGTGCCAGCAGCCTTAGGGGGATGGAGACCCAGTACTTC. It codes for CASSLRGMETQYF.

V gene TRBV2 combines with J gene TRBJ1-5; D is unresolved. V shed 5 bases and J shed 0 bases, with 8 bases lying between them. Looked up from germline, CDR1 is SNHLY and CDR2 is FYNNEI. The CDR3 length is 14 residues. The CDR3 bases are TGTGCCAGCAGTCAAGACCTTAGCAATCAGCCCCAGCATTTT. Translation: CASSQDLSNQPQHF.

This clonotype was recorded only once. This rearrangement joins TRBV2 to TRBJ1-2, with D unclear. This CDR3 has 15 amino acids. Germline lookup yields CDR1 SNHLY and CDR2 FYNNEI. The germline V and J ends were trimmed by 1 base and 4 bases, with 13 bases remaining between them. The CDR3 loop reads CASSEEAGGRYGYTF. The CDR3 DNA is TGTGCCAGCAGTGAAGAGGCAGGAGGTCGCTATGGCTACACCTTC.

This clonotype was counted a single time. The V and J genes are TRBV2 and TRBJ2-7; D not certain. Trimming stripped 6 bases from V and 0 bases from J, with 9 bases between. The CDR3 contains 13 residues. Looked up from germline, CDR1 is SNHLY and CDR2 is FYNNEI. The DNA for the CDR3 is TGTGCCAGCAGGGACGGACCCTCCTACGAGCAGTACTTC. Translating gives CASRDGPSYEQYF.